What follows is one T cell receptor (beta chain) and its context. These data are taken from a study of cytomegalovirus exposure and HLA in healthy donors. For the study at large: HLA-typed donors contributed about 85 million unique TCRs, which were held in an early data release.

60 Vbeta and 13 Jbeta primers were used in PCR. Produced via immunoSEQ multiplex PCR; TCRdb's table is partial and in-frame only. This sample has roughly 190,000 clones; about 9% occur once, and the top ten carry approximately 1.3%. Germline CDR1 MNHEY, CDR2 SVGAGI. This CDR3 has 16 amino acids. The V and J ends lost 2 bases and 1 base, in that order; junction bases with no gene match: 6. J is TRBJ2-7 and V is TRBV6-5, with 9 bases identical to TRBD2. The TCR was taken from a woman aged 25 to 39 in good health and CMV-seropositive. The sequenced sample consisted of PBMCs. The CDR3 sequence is CASSYAKGLASYEQYF. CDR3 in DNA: TGTGCCAGCAGTTACGCGAAAGGACTAGCGTCCTACGAGCAGTACTTC.